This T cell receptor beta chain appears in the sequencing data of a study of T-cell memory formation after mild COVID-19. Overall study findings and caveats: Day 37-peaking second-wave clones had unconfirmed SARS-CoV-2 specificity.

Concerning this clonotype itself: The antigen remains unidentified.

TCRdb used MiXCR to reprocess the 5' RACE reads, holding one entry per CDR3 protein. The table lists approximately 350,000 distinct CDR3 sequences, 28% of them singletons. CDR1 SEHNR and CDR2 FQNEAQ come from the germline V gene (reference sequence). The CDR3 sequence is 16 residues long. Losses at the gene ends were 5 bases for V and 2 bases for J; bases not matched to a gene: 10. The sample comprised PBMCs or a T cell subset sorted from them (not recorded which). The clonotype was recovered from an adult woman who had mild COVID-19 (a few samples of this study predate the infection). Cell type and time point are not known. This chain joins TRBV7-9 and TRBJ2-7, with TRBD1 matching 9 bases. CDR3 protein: CASSPGQGRGAYEQYF. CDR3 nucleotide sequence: TGTGCCAGCAGCCCTGGACAGGGGAGGGGAGCCTACGAGCAGTACTTC.